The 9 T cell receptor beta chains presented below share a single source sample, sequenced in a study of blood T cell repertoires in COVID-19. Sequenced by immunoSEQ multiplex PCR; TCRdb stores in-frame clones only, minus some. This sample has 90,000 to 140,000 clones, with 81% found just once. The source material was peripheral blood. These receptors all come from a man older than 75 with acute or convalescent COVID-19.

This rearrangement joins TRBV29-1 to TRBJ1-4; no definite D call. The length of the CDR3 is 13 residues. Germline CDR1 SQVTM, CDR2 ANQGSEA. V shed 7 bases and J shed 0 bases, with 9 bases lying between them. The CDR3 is CSALAATNEKLFF. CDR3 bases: TGCAGCGCGTTAGCAGCAACTAATGAAAAACTGTTTTTT.

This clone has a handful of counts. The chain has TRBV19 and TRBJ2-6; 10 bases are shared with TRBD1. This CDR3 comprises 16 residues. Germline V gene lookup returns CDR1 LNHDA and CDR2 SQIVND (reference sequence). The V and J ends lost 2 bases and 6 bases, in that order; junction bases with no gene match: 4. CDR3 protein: CASSIRGTGEANVLTF. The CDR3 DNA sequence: TGTGCCAGTAGTATACGGGGGACAGGGGAGGCCAACGTCCTGACTTTC. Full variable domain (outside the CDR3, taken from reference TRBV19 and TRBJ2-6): DGGITQSPKYLFRKEGQNVTLSCEQNLNHDAMYWYRQDPGQGLRLIYYSQIVNDFQKGDIAEGYSVSREKKESFPLTVTSAQKNPTAFYLCASSIRGTGEANVLTFGAGSRLTVL.

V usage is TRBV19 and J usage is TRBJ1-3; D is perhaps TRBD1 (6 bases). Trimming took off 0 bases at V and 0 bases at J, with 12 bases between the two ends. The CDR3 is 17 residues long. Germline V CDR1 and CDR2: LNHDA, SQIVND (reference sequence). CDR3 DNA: TGTGCCAGTAGTATAGACGGGACACCCATCTCTGGAAACACCATATATTTT. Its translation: CASSIDGTPISGNTIYF.

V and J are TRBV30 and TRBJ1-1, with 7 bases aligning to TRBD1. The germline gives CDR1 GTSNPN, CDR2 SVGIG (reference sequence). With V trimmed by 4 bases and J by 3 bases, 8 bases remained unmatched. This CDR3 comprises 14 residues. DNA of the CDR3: TGTGCCTGGACCAAAGGGGGCTGGGACACTGAAGCTTTCTTT. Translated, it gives CAWTKGGWDTEAFF. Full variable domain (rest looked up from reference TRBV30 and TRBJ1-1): SQTIHQWPATLVQPVGSPLSLECTVEGTSNPNLYWYRQAAGRGLQLLFYSVGIGQISSEVPQNLSASRPQDRQFILSSKKLLLSDSGFYLCAWTKGGWDTEAFFGQGTRLTVV.

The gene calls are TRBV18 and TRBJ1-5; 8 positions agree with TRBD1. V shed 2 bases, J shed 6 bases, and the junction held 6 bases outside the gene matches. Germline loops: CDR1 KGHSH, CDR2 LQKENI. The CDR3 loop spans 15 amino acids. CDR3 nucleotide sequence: TGTGCCAGCTCACCATTGGGACAGGCTTCTCAGCCCCAGCATTTT. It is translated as CASSPLGQASQPQHF.

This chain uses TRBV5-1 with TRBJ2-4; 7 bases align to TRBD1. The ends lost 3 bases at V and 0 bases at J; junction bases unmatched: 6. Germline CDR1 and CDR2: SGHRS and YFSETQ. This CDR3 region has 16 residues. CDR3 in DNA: TGCGCCAGCAGCTCCGGGGACAGAATAGCCAAAAACATTCAGTACTTC. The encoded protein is CASSSGDRIAKNIQYF.

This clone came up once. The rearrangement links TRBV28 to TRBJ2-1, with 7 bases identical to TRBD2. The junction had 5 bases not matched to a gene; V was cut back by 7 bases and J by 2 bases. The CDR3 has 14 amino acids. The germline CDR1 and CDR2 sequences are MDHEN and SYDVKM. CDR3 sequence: CASISRGAYNEQFF. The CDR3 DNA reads TGTGCCAGCATTTCCCGGGGGGCCTACAATGAGCAGTTCTTC. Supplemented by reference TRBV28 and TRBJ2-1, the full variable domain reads DVKVTQSSRYLVKRTGEKVFLECVQDMDHENMFWYRQDPGLGLRLIYFSYDVKMKEKGDIPEGYSVSREKKERFSLILESASTNQTSMYLCASISRGAYNEQFFGPGTRLTVL.

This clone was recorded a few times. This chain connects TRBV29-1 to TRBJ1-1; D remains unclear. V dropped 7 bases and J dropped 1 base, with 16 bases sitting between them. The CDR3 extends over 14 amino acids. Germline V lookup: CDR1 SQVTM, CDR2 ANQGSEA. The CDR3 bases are TGCAGCGCCCTCAATGTTCGCGGGAACACTGAAGCTTTCTTT. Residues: CSALNVRGNTEAFF.

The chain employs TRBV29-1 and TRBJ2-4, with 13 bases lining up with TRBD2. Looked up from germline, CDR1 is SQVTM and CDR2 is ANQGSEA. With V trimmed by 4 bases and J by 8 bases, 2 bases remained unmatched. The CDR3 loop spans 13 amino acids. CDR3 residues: CSVAGLAGDIQYF. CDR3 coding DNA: TGCAGCGTTGCCGGACTAGCGGGAGACATTCAGTACTTC.